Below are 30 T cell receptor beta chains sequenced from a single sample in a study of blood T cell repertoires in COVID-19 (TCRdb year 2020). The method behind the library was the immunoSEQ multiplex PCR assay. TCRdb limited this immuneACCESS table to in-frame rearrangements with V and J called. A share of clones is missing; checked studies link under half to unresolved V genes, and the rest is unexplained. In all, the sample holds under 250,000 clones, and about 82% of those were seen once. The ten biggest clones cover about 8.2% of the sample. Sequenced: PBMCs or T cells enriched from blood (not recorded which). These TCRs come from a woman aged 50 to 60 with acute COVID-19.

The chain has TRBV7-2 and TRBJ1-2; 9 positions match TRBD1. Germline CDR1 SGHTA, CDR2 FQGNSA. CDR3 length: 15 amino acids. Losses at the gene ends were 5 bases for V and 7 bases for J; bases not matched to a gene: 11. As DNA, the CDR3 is TGTGCCAGCAGCCCAGGGCTGGACAGGGGAGGTGGCTACACCTTC. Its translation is CASSPGLDRGGGYTF. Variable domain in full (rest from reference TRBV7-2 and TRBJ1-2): GAGVSQSPSNKVTEKGKDVELRCDPISGHTALYWYRQSLGQGLEFLIYFQGNSAPDKSGLPSDRFSAERTGGSVSTLTIQRTQQEDSAVYLCASSPGLDRGGGYTFGSGTRLTVV.

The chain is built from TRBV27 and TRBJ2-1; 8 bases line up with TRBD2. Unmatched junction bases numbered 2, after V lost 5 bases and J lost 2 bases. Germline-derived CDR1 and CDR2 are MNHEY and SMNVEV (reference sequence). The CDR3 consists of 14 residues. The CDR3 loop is CASSLGGAYNEQFF. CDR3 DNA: TGTGCCAGCAGTCTCGGGGGGGCCTACAATGAGCAGTTCTTC.

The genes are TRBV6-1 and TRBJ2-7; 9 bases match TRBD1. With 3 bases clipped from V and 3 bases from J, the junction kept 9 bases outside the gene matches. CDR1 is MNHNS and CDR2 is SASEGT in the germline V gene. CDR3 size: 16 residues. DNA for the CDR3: TGTGCCAGCAGTGACCGAAGAGACAGGGGGGGCTACGAGCAGTACTTC. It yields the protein CASSDRRDRGGYEQYF.

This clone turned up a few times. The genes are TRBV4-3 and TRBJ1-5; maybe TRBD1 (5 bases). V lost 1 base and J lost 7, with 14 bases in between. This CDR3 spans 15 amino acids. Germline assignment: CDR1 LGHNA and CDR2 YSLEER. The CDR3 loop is CASSQAWGVGQPQHF. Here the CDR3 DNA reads TGCGCCAGCAGCCAAGCATGGGGGGTTGGACAGCCCCAGCATTTT.

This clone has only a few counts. CDR3: CASSLYGGSSYEQYF. For the CDR3, the DNA is TGCGCCAGCAGCTTGTACGGGGGAAGCTCCTACGAGCAGTACTTC. The chain recombines TRBV5-1 with TRBJ2-7, with a tentative D call TRBD2 (6 bases). Germline CDR1 is SGHRS and CDR2 is YFSETQ. The CDR3 loop spans 15 amino acids. The ends were cut back, 1 base at V and 0 bases at J, with 11 bases in the middle.

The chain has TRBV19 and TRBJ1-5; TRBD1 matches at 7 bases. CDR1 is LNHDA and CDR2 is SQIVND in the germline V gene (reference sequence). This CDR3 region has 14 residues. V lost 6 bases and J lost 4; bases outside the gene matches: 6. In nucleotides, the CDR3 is TGTGCCAGTAGGGAGGGACAGATAAATCAGCCCCAGCATTTT. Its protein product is CASREGQINQPQHF.

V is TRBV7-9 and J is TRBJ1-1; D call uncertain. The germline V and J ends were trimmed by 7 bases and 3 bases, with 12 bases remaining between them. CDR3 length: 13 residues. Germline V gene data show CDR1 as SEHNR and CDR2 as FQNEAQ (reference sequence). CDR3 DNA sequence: TGTGCCAGCATCCCCCGGTCGGACACTGAAGCTTTCTTT. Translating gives CASIPRSDTEAFF.

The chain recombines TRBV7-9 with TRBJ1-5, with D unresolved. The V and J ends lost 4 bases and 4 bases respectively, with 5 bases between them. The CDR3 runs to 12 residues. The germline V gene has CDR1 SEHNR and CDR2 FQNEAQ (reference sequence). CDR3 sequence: CASSYFNQPQHF. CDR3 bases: TGTGCCAGCAGCTACTTTAATCAGCCCCAGCATTTT.

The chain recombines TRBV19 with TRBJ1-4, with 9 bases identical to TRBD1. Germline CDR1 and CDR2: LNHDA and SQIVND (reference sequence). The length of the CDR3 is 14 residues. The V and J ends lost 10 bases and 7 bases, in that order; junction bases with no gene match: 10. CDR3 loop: CATQSRQGGEKLFF. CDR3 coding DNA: TGTGCCACCCAAAGTAGACAGGGGGGTGAAAAACTGTTTTTT.

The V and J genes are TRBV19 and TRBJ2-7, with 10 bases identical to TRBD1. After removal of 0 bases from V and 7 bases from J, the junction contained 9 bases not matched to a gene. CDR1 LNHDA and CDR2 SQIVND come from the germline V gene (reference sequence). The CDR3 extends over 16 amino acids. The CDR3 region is CASSIDGDRGAREQYF. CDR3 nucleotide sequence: TGTGCCAGTAGTATAGATGGGGACAGGGGAGCTCGAGAGCAGTACTTC.

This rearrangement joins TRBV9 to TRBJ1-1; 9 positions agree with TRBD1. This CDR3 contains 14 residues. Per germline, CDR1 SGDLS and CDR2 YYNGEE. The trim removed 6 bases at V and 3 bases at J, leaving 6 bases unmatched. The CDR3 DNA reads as TGTGCCAGCACCCGGACAGGGGTAGACACTGAAGCTTTCTTT. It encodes CASTRTGVDTEAFF.

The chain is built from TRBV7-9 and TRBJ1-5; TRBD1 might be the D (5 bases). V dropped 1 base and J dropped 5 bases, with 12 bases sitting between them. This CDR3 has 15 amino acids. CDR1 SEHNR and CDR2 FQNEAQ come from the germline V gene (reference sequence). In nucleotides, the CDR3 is TGTGCCAGCAGCTTAGAGGGGTCAGCCCATCAGCCCCAGCATTTT. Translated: CASSLEGSAHQPQHF.

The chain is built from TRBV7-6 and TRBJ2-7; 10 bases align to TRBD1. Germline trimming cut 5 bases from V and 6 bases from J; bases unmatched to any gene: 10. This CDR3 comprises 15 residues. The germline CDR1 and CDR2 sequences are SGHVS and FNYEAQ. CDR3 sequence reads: CASSISGTGATEQYF. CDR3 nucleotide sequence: TGTGCCAGCAGCATTTCCGGGACAGGGGCCACCGAGCAGTACTTC. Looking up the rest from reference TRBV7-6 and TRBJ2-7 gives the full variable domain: GAGVSQSPRYKVTKRGQDVALRCDPISGHVSLYWYRQALGQGPEFLTYFNYEAQQDKSGLPNDRFSAERPEGSISTLTIQRTEQRDSAMYRCASSISGTGATEQYFGPGTRLTVT.

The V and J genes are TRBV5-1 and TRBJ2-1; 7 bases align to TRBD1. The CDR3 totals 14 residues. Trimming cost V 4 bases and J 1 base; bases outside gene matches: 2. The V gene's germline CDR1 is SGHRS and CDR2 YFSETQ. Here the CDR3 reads CASSGDSSYNEQFF. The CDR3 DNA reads TGCGCCAGCAGCGGGGACAGTTCCTACAATGAGCAGTTCTTC.

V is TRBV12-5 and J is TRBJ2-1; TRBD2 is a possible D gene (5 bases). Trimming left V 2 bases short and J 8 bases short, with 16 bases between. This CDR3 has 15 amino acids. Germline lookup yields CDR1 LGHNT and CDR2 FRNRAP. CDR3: CASGLTDYEPYEQFF. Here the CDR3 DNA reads TGTGCTAGTGGTTTGACCGACTACGAGCCATATGAGCAGTTCTTC.

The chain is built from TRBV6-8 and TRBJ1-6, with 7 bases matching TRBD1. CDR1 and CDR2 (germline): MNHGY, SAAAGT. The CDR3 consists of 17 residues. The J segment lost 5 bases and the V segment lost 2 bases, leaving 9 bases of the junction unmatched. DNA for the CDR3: TGTGCCAGCAGTTACCGTACCCGGGGACAGCATAATTCACCCCTCCACTTT. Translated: CASSYRTRGQHNSPLHF.

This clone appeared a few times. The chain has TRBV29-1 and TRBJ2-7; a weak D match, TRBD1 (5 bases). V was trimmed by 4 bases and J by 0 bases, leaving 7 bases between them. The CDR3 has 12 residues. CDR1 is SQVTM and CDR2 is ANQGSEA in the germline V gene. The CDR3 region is CSVGRDSYEQYF. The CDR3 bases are TGCAGCGTTGGCAGGGACTCCTACGAGCAGTACTTC.

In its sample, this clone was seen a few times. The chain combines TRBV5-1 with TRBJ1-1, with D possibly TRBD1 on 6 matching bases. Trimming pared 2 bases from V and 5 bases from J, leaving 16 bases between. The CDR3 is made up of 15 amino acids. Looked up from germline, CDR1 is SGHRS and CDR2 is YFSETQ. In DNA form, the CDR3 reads TGCGCCAGCAGCTTTGGTGTACAGGGAACTACTGAAGCTTTCTTT. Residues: CASSFGVQGTTEAFF.

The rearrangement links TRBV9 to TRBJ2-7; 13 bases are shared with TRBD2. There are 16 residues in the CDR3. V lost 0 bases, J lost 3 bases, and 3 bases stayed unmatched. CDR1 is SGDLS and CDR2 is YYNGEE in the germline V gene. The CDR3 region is CASSVGLAGGRYEQYF. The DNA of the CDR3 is TGTGCCAGCAGCGTAGGACTAGCGGGGGGTCGCTACGAGCAGTACTTC.

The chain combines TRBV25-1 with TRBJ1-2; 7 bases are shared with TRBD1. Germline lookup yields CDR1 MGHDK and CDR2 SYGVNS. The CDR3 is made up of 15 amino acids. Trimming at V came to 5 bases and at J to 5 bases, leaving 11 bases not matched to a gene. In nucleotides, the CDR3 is TGTGCCAGCAGTATTATCGGGCAGGGACAGTATGGCTACACCTTC. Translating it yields CASSIIGQGQYGYTF.

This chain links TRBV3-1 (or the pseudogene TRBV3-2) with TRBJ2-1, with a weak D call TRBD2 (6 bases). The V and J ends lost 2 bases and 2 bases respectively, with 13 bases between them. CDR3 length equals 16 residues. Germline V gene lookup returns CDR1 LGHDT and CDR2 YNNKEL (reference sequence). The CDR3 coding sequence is TGTGCCAGCAGCCAATCTGGGGACTCCCCCTACAATGAGCAGTTCTTC. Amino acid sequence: CASSQSGDSPYNEQFF.

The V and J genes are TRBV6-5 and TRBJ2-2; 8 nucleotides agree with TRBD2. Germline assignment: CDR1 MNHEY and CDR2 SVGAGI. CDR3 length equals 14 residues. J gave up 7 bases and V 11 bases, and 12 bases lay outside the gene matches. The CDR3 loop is CASRRGGQGGELFF. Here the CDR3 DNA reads TGTGCCTCAAGACGCGGGGGGCAGGGCGGGGAGCTGTTTTTT.

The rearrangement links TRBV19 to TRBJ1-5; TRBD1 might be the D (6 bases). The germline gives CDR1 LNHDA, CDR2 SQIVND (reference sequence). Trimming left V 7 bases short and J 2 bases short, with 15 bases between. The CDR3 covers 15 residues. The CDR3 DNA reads TGTGCCAGTAAGCCAACAGGGTATGGCAATCAGCCCCAGCATTTT. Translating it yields CASKPTGYGNQPQHF.

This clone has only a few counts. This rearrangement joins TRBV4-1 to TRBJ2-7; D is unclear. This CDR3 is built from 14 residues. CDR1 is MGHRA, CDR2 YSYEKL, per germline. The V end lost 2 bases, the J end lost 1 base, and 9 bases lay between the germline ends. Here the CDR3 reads CASSQSTSSYEQYF. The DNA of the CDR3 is TGCGCCAGCAGCCAATCTACGTCGTCCTACGAGCAGTACTTC.

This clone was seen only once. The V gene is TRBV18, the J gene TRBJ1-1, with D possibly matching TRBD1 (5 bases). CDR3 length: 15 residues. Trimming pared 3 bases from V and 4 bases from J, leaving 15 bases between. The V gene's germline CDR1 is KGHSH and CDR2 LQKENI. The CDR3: CASSPRGGLGTEAFF. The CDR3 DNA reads TGTGCCAGCTCACCCCGGGGGGGGTTGGGCACTGAAGCTTTCTTT.

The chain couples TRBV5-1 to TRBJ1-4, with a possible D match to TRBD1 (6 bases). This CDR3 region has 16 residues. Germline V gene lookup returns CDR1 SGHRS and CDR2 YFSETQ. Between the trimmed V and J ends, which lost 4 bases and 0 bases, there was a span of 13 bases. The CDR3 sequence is CASSVSGHTTNEKLFF. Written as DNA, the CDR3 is TGCGCCAGCAGCGTATCGGGACATACAACTAATGAAAAACTGTTTTTT.

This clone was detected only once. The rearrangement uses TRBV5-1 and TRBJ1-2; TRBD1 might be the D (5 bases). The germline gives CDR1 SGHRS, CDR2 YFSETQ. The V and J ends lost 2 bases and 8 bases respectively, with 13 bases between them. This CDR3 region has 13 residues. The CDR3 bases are TGCGCCAGCAGCTTAGCAGTTACAGGCGGCTACACCTTC. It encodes CASSLAVTGGYTF.

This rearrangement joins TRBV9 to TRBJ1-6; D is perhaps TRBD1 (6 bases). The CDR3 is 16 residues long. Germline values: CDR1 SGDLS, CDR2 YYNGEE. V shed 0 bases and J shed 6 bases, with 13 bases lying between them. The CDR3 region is CASSVAPGVSNSPLHF. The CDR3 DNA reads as TGTGCCAGCAGCGTAGCACCAGGGGTATCTAATTCACCCCTCCACTTT. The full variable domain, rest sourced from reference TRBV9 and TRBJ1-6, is DSGVTQTPKHLITATGQRVTLRCSPRSGDLSVYWYQQSLDQGLQFLIQYYNGEERAKGNILERFSAQQFPDLHSELNLSSLELGDSALYFCASSVAPGVSNSPLHFGNGTRLTVT.

The CDR3 protein is CASSLDRDTEAFF. The DNA of the CDR3 is TGTGCCAGCAGCTTGGACAGGGACACTGAAGCTTTCTTT. The J gene is TRBJ1-1, the V gene TRBV6-2 or TRBV6-3; 8 bases fit TRBD1. The CDR3 is 13 amino acids. CDR1 and CDR2 (germline): MNHEY, SVGEGT. With 6 bases clipped from V and 3 bases from J, the junction kept 3 bases outside the gene matches.

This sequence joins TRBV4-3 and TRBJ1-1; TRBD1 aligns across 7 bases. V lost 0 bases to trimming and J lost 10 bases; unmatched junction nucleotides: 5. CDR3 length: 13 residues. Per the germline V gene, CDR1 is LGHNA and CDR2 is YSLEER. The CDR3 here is CASSQERDRSAFF. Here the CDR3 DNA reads TGCGCCAGCAGCCAAGAGAGGGACAGATCAGCTTTCTTT.